This entry features one TCR beta chain sequence. The record originates from a study of response to subunit inactivated influenza vaccine. The CDR3 spans 15 residues. V shed 2 bases and J shed 2 bases, with 13 bases lying between them. Germline loops: CDR1 DFQATT, CDR2 SNEGSKA (reference sequence). TCRdb passed the RT-PCR reads through MiXCR, listing each CDR3 protein once. The profile shows about 540,000 distinct CDR3 sequences, roughly a quarter of them singletons. These data also featured in a second study, about T cells expressing NK-cell markers. That publication notes: It was by 5'RACE template switching with UMIs that TCR beta cDNA was made. Eight donors were sequenced, seven testing HCMV-seropositive and one testing seronegative. Anti-gamma-delta TCR antibody use in several experiments restricted sorting to alpha-beta TCR T cells. For a handful of donors, the dominant NKG2C+ clonotypes made up about 1.0-7.0% of their CD8+ T cells. The CD3+CD56-NKG2C+ fraction of several donors was also led by these clonotypes.

This TCR came from a man aged 50-59 years who received an inactivated influenza vaccine. The rearrangement links TRBV20-1 to TRBJ2-1; maybe TRBD2 (5 bases). The input for sequencing was CD4+ T cells sorted from PBMCs, taken about 12 days after vaccination. The CDR3 DNA is TGCAGTGCTAGACCTTACGGGGTTCCCTACAATGAGCAGTTCTTC. Translating it yields CSARPYGVPYNEQFF.